This entry features one T cell receptor (beta chain) sequence. Generated by immunoSEQ multiplex PCR, the TCRdb table keeps only in-frame clones and is missing some. The profile shows more than 75,000 clones, roughly 74% of them singletons. In chemo-refractory metastatic non-small-cell lung cancer, patients got ipilimumab CTLA-4 blockade together with focal radiation. V shed 4 bases and J 5 bases; nucleotides not matched to a gene: 11. The germline V gene has CDR1 SGHNT and CDR2 YYREEE (reference sequence). CDR3 size: 16 residues. This sample was included in a study of radiotherapy plus CTLA-4 blockade in lung cancer. In the study overall: Of the patients, about 18% showed objective responses and roughly 34% attained disease control.

This chain uses TRBV5-4 with TRBJ2-5; 10 positions agree with TRBD2. The clonotype comes from a human donor with non-small cell lung cancer who had a partial response to radiotherapy plus ipilimumab. Some clones in this sample may be carry-over from other donors' samples. The sample consisted of peripheral blood, taken from a patient treated with radiotherapy plus ipilimumab. The CDR3 loop is CASSSGLAAAWETQYF. CDR3 coding DNA: TGTGCCAGCAGCAGTGGACTAGCGGCCGCTTGGGAGACCCAGTACTTC.